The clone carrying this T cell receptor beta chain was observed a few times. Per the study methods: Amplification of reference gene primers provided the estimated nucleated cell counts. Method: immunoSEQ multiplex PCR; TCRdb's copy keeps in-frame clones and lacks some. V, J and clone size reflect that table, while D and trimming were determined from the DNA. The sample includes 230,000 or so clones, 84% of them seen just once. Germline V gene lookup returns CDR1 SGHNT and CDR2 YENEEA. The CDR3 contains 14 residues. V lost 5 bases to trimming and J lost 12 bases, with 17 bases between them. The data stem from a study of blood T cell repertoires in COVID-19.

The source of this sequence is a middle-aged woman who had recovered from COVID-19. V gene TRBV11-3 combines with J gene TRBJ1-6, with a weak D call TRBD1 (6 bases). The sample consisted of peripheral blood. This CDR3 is CASSPARVDRPLHF. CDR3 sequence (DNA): TGTGCCAGCAGCCCAGCTAGGGTGGACAGACCCCTCCACTTT.